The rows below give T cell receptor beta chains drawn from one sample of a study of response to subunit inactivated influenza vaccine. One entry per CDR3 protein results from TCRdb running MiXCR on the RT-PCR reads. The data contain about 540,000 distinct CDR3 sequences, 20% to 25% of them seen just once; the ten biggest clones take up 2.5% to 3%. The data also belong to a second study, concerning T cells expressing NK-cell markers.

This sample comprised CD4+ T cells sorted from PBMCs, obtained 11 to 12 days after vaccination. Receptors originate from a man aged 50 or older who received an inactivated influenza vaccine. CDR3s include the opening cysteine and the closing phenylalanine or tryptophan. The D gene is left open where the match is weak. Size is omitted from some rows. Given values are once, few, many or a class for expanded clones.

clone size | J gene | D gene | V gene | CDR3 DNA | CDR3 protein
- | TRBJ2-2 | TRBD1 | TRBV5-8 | TGTGCCAGCAGCTTGGGCGGGACAGGGTACACCGGGGAGCTGTTTTTT | CASSLGGTGYTGELFF
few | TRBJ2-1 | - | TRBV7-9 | TGTGCCAGCACCCCCAGTGTAACACCCTTGAATGAGCAGTTCTTC | CASTPSVTPLNEQFF
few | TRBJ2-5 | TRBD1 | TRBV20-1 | TGCAGTGCTAGGGACAGGGGGCCTCAAGAGACCCAGTACTTC | CSARDRGPQETQYF
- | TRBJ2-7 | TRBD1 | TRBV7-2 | TGTGCCAGCAGCTTGGACAGGGAGGCCTACGAGCAGTACTTC | CASSLDREAYEQYF
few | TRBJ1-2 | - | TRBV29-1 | TGCAGCGGGGGCCAAAACTATGGCTACACCTTC | CSGGQNYGYTF
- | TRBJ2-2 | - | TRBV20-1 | TGCAGTGCTAGCCCGGGTGGCGGGGAGCTGTTTTTT | CSASPGGGELFF
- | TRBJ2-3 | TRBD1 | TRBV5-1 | TGCGCCAGCAGCTTGCAAGGGGGCGAGGTAGATACGCAGTATTTT | CASSLQGGEVDTQYF
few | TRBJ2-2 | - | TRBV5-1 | TGCGCCAGCAGCTTTCCTTCTACCGGGGAGCTGTTTTTT | CASSFPSTGELFF
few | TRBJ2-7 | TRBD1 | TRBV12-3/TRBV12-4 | TGTGCCAGCAGTTTATGGGGGACAGGGCAGGACGAGCAGTACTTC | CASSLWGTGQDEQYF
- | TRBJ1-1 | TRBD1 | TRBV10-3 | TGTGCCATCAGTGAGTCGGGGACAGGGGTTACTGAAGCTTTCTTT | CAISESGTGVTEAFF
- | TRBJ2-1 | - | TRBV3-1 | TGTGCCAGCACCGGGGGAGGCTCCTACAATGAGCAGTTCTTC | CASTGGGSYNEQFF
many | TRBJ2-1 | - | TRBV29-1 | TGCAGCGTTTTTGGGCTGTCCGTCGTGGAGCAGTTCTTC | CSVFGLSVVEQFF
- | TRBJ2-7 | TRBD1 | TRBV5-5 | TGTGCCAGCAGCCGGCCCGCGGACAGGGGTGGCGAGCAGTACTTC | CASSRPADRGGEQYF
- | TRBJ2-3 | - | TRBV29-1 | TGCAGTTCCCTTGGACTAACCGGCACAGATACGCAGTATTTT | CSSLGLTGTDTQYF
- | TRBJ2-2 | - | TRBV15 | TGTGCCACCACGGTAGGGACCGGGGAGCTGTTTTTT | CATTVGTGELFF
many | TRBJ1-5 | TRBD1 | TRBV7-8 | TGTGCCAGCAGCTCGGGACAGGGAAACCAGCCCCAGCATTTT | CASSSGQGNQPQHF
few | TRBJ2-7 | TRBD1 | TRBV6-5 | TGTGCCAGCAGTTCTGAACCCGGGACAGAGTACTTC | CASSSEPGTEYF
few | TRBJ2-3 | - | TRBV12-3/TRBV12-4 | TGTGCCAGCAGTTTACCCAGCATTGCTGGCACAGATACGCAGTATTTT | CASSLPSIAGTDTQYF
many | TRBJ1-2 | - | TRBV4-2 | TGTGCCAGCAGCCACGAACAACAGGGCCCGGGCTACACCTTC | CASSHEQQGPGYTF
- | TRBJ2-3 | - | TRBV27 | TGTGCCAGCAGTTTATCTCGGGGGACAGATACGCAGTATTTT | CASSLSRGTDTQYF
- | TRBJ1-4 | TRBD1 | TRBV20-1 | TGCAGTGCTAGAAGGGGACAGTCTGGTGAAAAACTGTTTTTT | CSARRGQSGEKLFF
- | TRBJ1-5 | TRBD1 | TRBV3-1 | TGTGCCAGCTCCATCGGGACAGGAAGGTTTTGGCCCCAGCATTTT | CASSIGTGRFWPQHF
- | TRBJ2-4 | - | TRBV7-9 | TGTGCCAGCAGCGTTACGGGTCTTCAGTACTTC | CASSVTGLQYF
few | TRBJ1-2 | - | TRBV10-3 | TGTGCCATCACGGCAAGGGCCGTGGATGGCTACACCTTC | CAITARAVDGYTF
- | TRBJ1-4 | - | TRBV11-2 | TGTGCCAGCAGCTTAGCTGCGACAGGCATTCTGTTTTTT | CASSLAATGILFF
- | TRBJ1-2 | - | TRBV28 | TGTGCCAGCAGTTTCGGCGTCAGGGGAACCTATGGCTACACCTTC | CASSFGVRGTYGYTF
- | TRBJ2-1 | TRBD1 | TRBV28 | TGTGCCAGCAGGGGACAGGGGACAGGCGTTGAGCAGTTCTTC | CASRGQGTGVEQFF
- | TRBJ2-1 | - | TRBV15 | TGTGCCACCAGCAGAGATCAAAAGTACAATGAGCAGTTCTTC | CATSRDQKYNEQFF
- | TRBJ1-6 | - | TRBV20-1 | TGCAGTGCTGAGAAGGGATCACCCCTCCACTTT | CSAEKGSPLHF
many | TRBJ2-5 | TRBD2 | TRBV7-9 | TGTGCCAGCAGCTTAGGACTAGCTCAAGAGACCCAGTACTTC | CASSLGLAQETQYF
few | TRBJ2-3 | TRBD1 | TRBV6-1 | TGTGCCAGCAGTCCTAGGGGGCTTGCTGGAGATACGCAGTATTTT | CASSPRGLAGDTQYF
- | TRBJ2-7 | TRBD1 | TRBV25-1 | TGTGCCAGCAGTTCGACAGGGTATCGCCTGTCCTACGAGCAGTACTTC | CASSSTGYRLSYEQYF
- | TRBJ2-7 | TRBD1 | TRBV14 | TGTGCCAGCAGACCTACAGGGGCCCACGAGCAGTACTTC | CASRPTGAHEQYF
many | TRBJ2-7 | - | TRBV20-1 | TGCAGTGCAAGAGATCAGGCGACCCTCTACGAGCAGTACTTC | CSARDQATLYEQYF
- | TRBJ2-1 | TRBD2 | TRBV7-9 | TGTGCCAGCAGCTTAGCGCTAGGACTAGCGGTTGAGCAGTTCTTC | CASSLALGLAVEQFF
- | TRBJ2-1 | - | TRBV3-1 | TGTGCCAGCAGCCCCGTGGGGGGAGGCCAAAATGAGCAGTTCTTC | CASSPVGGGQNEQFF
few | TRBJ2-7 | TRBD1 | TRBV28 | TGTGCCAGCAGTTCTCCGGGACTGACAGGGGGCTCCTACGAGCAGTACTTC | CASSSPGLTGGSYEQYF
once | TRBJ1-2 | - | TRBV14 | TGTGCCAGCAGCCAAGTTCCCGCCAGGGGCTACACCTTC | CASSQVPARGYTF
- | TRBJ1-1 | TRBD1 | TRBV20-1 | TGCAGTGCTAGAGCATCACAGGGGTTGAAAGCTTTCTTT | CSARASQGLKAFF
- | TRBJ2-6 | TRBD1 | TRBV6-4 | TGTGCCAGCAGTAAATCGACAGGGCCGTTCTCTGGGGCCAACGTCCTGACTTTC | CASSKSTGPFSGANVLTF
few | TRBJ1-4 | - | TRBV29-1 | TGCAGCGTTGCCAGGGCTCGGGAGGGTGAAAAACTGTTTTTT | CSVARAREGEKLFF
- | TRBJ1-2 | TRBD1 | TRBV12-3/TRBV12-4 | TGTGCCAGCAGTTTAGGGGACAGGGGTTACGACTATGGCTACACCTTC | CASSLGDRGYDYGYTF
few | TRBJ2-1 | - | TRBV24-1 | TGTGCCACCAGTGATTTTCCCGCATACAATGAGCAGTTCTTC | CATSDFPAYNEQFF
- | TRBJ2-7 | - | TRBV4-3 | TGCGCCAGCAGCCAAGATCATCGGCAGGACTACGAGCAGTACTTC | CASSQDHRQDYEQYF
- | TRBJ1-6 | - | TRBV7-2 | TGTGCCAGCAGCCCCGCAGGCTATAATTCACCCCTCCACTTT | CASSPAGYNSPLHF
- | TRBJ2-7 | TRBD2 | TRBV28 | TGTGCCAGCAGTTTAGCAGGCCTCCTAGCGGGAGGGAACTACGAGCAGTACTTC | CASSLAGLLAGGNYEQYF
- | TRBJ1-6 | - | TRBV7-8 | TGTGCCAGCAGCTTAGAGGCGCCGACACCCATCGGTTCACCCCTCCACTTT | CASSLEAPTPIGSPLHF
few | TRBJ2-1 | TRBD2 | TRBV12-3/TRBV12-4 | TGTGCCAGCAGTTTGCCCCCCACTACGGGGGGGAATGAGCAGTTCTTC | CASSLPPTTGGNEQFF
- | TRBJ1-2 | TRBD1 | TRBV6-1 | TGTGCCAGCAGTCGTGGACAGGGGGTAGGCTACACCTTC | CASSRGQGVGYTF
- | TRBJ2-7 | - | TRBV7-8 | TGTGCCAGCAGCTTAAGGGGCTCGGGGGAGCAGTACTTC | CASSLRGSGEQYF
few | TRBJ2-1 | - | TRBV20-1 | TGCAGTGCAGCGCCACAGGGAAGGGGTGAGCAGTTCTTC | CSAAPQGRGEQFF
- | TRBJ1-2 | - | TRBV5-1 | TGCGCCAGCAGCTTGTCATCCGGCACTAACTATGGCTACACCTTC | CASSLSSGTNYGYTF
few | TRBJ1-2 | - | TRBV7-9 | TGTGCCAGCAGCTTAGCCACGGTTAAGGGCTACACCTTC | CASSLATVKGYTF
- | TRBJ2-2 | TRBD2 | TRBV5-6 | TGTGCCAGCAGCTTGGTTGTCCTAGCGGGAGACGCCGGGGAGCTGTTTTTT | CASSLVVLAGDAGELFF
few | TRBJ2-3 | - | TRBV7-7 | TGTGCCAGCAGCTTAACGGAGGGTAGCACAGATACGCAGTATTTT | CASSLTEGSTDTQYF
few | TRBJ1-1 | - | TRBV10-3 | TGTGCCATCAGTGTAAGCCCCAACCAAGAAGCTTTCTTT | CAISVSPNQEAFF
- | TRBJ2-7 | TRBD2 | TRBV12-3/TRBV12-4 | TGTGCCAGCAGTTTTAAGGGACTACCGAAATCCTACGAGCAGTACTTC | CASSFKGLPKSYEQYF
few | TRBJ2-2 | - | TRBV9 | TGTGCCAGCACCCGAGGGGCCGCGAACACCGGGGAGCTGTTTTTT | CASTRGAANTGELFF